This TCR beta chain was captured in a study of PD-L1 blockade in urothelial cancer. Study overall: At 6 weeks and at 3 weeks (second dose) after treatment start, blood was analyzed. A median roughly 130,000 T cells were found in blood samples.

Germline loops: CDR1 SEHNR, CDR2 FQNEAQ (reference sequence). The V gene end was trimmed by 4 bases and the J gene end by 7 bases; junction bases not matched to a gene: 8. There are 16 residues in the CDR3. Synthetic TCR analog templates were added to each PCR reaction. Repertoires were generated with immunoSEQ multiplex PCR, while TCRdb's copy carries only in-frame clones and drops some. The sample gives 80,000 to 100,000 clones, about 81% of which show up once; over 7.5% is in the top ten. Patients yielded 1 to 8 samples each, pretreatment and on-treatment. Sequences were derived from PBMCs, sampled around atezolizumab (anti-PD-L1) treatment. V gene TRBV7-9 combines with J gene TRBJ1-6; TRBD1 agrees at 9 bases. The receptor comes from a man aged 65 to 85 with urothelial cancer. The CDR3: CASSSSLTGGNSPLHF. CDR3 DNA: TGTGCCAGCAGCTCTAGCTTAACAGGGGGCAATTCACCCCTCCACTTT.